This T cell receptor beta chain appears in the sequencing data of a study of blood T cell repertoires in COVID-19. Trimming left V 1 base short and J 3 bases short, with 7 bases between. The CDR3 is 13 amino acids. Germline values: CDR1 LGHNA, CDR2 YSLEER. TCRdb's table, derived via immunoSEQ multiplex PCR, lists solely in-frame clones and lacks some. The sample shows under 200,000 clones, under 85% of them seen only once. The sequence was obtained from a man between 65 and 79 years old with acute or convalescent COVID-19. The chain links TRBV4-3 to TRBJ2-7; no clear D. The specimen was peripheral blood. CDR3: CASSQAVFYEQYF. The CDR3 nucleotides are TGCGCCAGCAGCCAAGCAGTGTTCTACGAGCAGTACTTC.